The 12 T cell receptor beta chains presented below share a single source sample, sequenced in a study of blood T cell repertoires in COVID-19. Clones were sequenced by immunoSEQ multiplex PCR, and TCRdb holds only the in-frame ones, with some missing. The sample lists approximately 240,000 clones; 87% were seen once. Sequences were obtained from PBMCs or T cells enriched from blood (not recorded which). These receptors were taken from a woman in her twenties or thirties with acute COVID-19.

This rearrangement joins TRBV14 to TRBJ1-4; no definite D call. This CDR3 region has 15 residues. CDR1 SGHDN and CDR2 FVKESK come from the germline V gene. V shed 4 bases and J shed 7 bases, with 16 bases lying between them. CDR3 protein: CASSPGLGAIEKLFF. The CDR3 nucleotides are TGTGCCAGCAGCCCGGGGTTGGGCGCGATTGAAAAACTGTTTTTT.

The chain uses TRBV7-2 and TRBJ2-7, with D possibly TRBD1 on 6 matching bases. V lost 5 bases and J lost 0, with 14 bases in between. Germline CDR1 SGHTA, CDR2 FQGNSA. The CDR3 runs 15 residues. CDR3 nucleotides: TGTGCCAGCAGCCTTTCGAGGGGGAGCTCCTACGAGCAGTACTTC. This codes for CASSLSRGSSYEQYF.

The chain has TRBV5-4 and TRBJ1-3; D remains ambiguous. In germline, CDR1 is SGHNT, CDR2 YYREEE (reference sequence). The CDR3 runs 15 residues. The ends were cut back, 2 bases at V and 4 bases at J, with 13 bases in the middle. CDR3 sequence (DNA): TGTGCCAGCAGCTTCGGCGGCAGCCTAGGAAACACCATATATTTT. This encodes CASSFGGSLGNTIYF.

The rearrangement links TRBV6-1 to TRBJ1-6; possible D gene TRBD1, 6 bases. The CDR3 totals 15 residues. Trimming stripped 1 base from V and 6 bases from J, with 10 bases between. Germline V gene data show CDR1 as MNHNS and CDR2 as SASEGT. CDR3 region: CASSEDRAPNSPLHF. CDR3 nucleotide sequence: TGTGCCAGCAGTGAAGACAGGGCCCCTAATTCACCCCTCCACTTT.

The chain employs TRBV28 and TRBJ2-1; no firm D call. V shed 3 bases and J shed 7 bases, with 7 bases lying between them. The CDR3 contains 12 residues. CDR1 and CDR2 (germline): MDHEN, SYDVKM. The CDR3 nucleotides read TGTGCCAGCAGTTTTAGTATAAATGAGCAGTTCTTC. Encoded protein: CASSFSINEQFF.

The rearrangement joins TRBV27 to TRBJ2-7; TRBD2 agrees at 11 bases. Germline lookup yields CDR1 MNHEY and CDR2 SMNVEV (reference sequence). This CDR3 has 14 amino acids. V shed 5 bases, J shed 2 bases, and the junction held 2 bases outside the gene matches. CDR3 region: CASSMTSGAYEQYF. For the CDR3, the DNA is TGTGCCAGCAGTATGACTAGCGGGGCCTACGAGCAGTACTTC.

The gene calls are TRBV28 and TRBJ1-1; possible D gene TRBD1, 6 bases. The V end was cut by 2 bases, the J end by 3 bases, with 10 bases between. CDR1 is MDHEN and CDR2 is SYDVKM in the germline V gene. CDR3 length: 14 residues. CDR3 sequence: CASSLVGQYTEAFF. The CDR3 bases are TGTGCCAGCAGTTTAGTTGGACAGTACACTGAAGCTTTCTTT.

DNA for the CDR3: TGTGCCATCAGGGGGGGACCCCCCGAGGGGGAGACCCAGTACTTC. This codes for CAIRGGPPEGETQYF. The V gene is TRBV10-3, the J gene TRBJ2-5; D possibly corresponds to TRBD2 (6 bases). Germline CDR1 is ENHRY and CDR2 is SYGVKD. The CDR3 is 15 residues long. V was pared by 6 bases and J by 5 bases, with 19 bases between.

The rearrangement uses TRBV28 and TRBJ1-5; D gene uncertain. The ends were cut back, 6 bases at V and 3 bases at J, with 12 bases in the middle. Germline V lookup: CDR1 MDHEN, CDR2 SYDVKM. This CDR3 spans 14 amino acids. The DNA of the CDR3 is TGTGCCAGCAGCGGAGGCAGCAACAATCAGCCCCAGCATTTT. Translating gives CASSGGSNNQPQHF.

This clone came up once. V and J are TRBV2 and TRBJ2-2, with no clear D. V dropped 3 bases and J dropped 4 bases, with 12 bases sitting between them. The CDR3 totals 15 residues. CDR1 is SNHLY, CDR2 FYNNEI, per germline. CDR3 nucleotides: TGTGCCAGCAGTGAGCGCAACGTAGCCACCGGGGAGCTGTTTTTT. Its translation: CASSERNVATGELFF.

This chain connects TRBV11-2 to TRBJ2-5, with 8 bases fitting TRBD2. The length of the CDR3 is 17 residues. Germline CDR1 SGHAT, CDR2 FQNNGV. V trimming: 2 bases; J trimming: 5 bases; junction bases outside the gene matches: 13. CDR3 nucleotide sequence: TGTGCCAGCAGCTTAACCCTGGGCAGCGGGGGTGGCGAGACCCAGTACTTC. Translating it yields CASSLTLGSGGGETQYF.

This chain connects TRBV7-9 to TRBJ1-5; no clear D gene. V was pared by 5 bases and J by 5 bases, with 7 bases between. This CDR3 comprises 12 residues. The V gene's germline CDR1 is SEHNR and CDR2 FQNEAQ (reference sequence). CDR3 bases: TGTGCCAGCAGCCCGCAGGATCAGCCCCAGCATTTT. The encoded protein is CASSPQDQPQHF.